These 21 T cell receptor beta chains came from one sample sequenced in a study of CD8+ T cells in alopecia areata. It was cDNA, reverse transcribed from extracted RNA, that served as the sequencing template. Produced via immunoSEQ multiplex PCR; TCRdb's table is partial and in-frame only. The profile covers some 99,000 clones, with 35% to 50% appearing a single time and about 0.79% taken by the ten largest. Input material: CD4+ T cells sorted from blood. The receptors originated from a human donor with alopecia areata.

J is TRBJ2-7 and V is TRBV2, with TRBD1 matching over 7 bases. The germline CDR1 and CDR2 sequences are SNHLY and FYNNEI. J lost 3 bases, V lost 5 bases, and 4 bases had no gene match. This CDR3 is built from 13 residues. In nucleotides, the CDR3 is TGTGCCAGCAGTCGGGACAGCGACTACGAGCAGTACTTC. Encoded protein: CASSRDSDYEQYF.

The gene calls are TRBV29-1 and TRBJ2-2, with 7 bases lining up with TRBD1. The germline V gene encodes CDR1 SQVTM and CDR2 ANQGSEA. V shed 6 bases, J shed 4 bases, and the junction held 8 bases outside the gene matches. This CDR3 region has 14 residues. Here the CDR3 reads CSVEQGRSTGELFF. The CDR3, as DNA: TGCAGCGTAGAACAGGGGCGCAGCACCGGGGAGCTGTTTTTT.

This clone appeared once. The chain joins TRBV30 to TRBJ2-3; the D is unclear. V lost 4 bases, J lost 1 base, and 6 bases lay in between. Germline CDR1 GTSNPN, CDR2 SVGIG (reference sequence). This CDR3 has 12 residues. CDR3 protein: CAWTRRTDTQYF. The CDR3 region has the DNA TGTGCCTGGACCCGGCGCACAGATACGCAGTATTTT.

The chain uses TRBV5-1 and TRBJ2-2; a possible D gene is TRBD1 (7 bases). The V gene's germline CDR1 is SGHRS and CDR2 YFSETQ. V was cut by 7 bases and J by 1 base, with 14 bases left in between. The CDR3 consists of 15 residues. The CDR3 nucleotides read TGCGCCAGCGTCTGGAGGGACAGGAACACCGGGGAGCTGTTTTTT. It is translated as CASVWRDRNTGELFF.

The rearrangement uses TRBV29-1 and TRBJ2-1, with a weak D call TRBD2 (6 bases). Trimming took 0 bases from V and 9 from J, leaving 9 bases between them. The CDR3 runs to 12 residues. The germline V gene has CDR1 SQVTM and CDR2 ANQGSEA. The CDR3 DNA follows: TGCAGCGTTGAAGATCACGGGGGTGAGCAGTTCTTC. Protein sequence: CSVEDHGGEQFF.

The table lists this clone with a few counts. This chain links TRBV7-2 with TRBJ2-5; TRBD2 is a possible D gene (6 bases). This CDR3 is 13 amino acids long. CDR1 and CDR2 from the germline V gene are SGHTA and FQGNSA. V shed 3 bases and J shed 11 bases, with 16 bases lying between them. CDR3 amino acids: CASSFGGPLEQYF. Written as DNA, the CDR3 is TGTGCCAGCAGCTTCGGGGGTCCTTTGGAGCAGTACTTC.

This clone has a handful of counts. The V and J genes are TRBV29-1 and TRBJ2-3; D might be TRBD2 (6 bases). The CDR3 loop spans 12 amino acids. Germline V lookup: CDR1 SQVTM, CDR2 ANQGSEA. Trimming took 7 bases from V and 2 from J, leaving 10 bases between them. As DNA, the CDR3 is TGCAGCGGGACTATTCTCACAGATACGCAGTATTTT. Protein product: CSGTILTDTQYF.

The chain couples TRBV29-1 to TRBJ2-2; TRBD1 is a possible D gene (6 bases). This CDR3 has 13 amino acids. V lost 4 bases, J lost 1 base, and 7 bases lay in between. Germline loops: CDR1 SQVTM, CDR2 ANQGSEA. CDR3 coding DNA: TGCAGCGTTGTGACAGGGAACACCGGGGAGCTGTTTTTT. This codes for CSVVTGNTGELFF.

This clone appeared a few times. The CDR3 bases are TGCAGCGGAACTATGGTAGATACGCAGTATTTT. Its translation is CSGTMVDTQYF. The V and J genes are TRBV29-1 and TRBJ2-3; D is uncertain. V gave up 7 bases and J gave up 5 bases, with 10 bases separating them. The CDR3 runs to 11 residues. Germline V gene data show CDR1 as SQVTM and CDR2 as ANQGSEA.

This chain joins TRBV25-1 and TRBJ2-1; no reliable D call. V was clipped by 4 bases and J by 10 bases, with 14 bases between them. Germline V CDR1 and CDR2: MGHDK, SYGVNS. CDR3 length: 13 amino acids. The CDR3 loop is CASSGIAVYEQFF. In DNA, the CDR3 is TGTGCCAGCAGTGGGATAGCAGTATACGAGCAGTTCTTC.

This clone was seen more than once but under ten times. The rearrangement links TRBV29-1 to TRBJ2-7; D gene ambiguous. The length of the CDR3 is 12 residues. Per germline, CDR1 SQVTM and CDR2 ANQGSEA. Trimming cost V 3 bases and J 0 bases, with 6 bases left between them. The chain's CDR3 is CSVEFNSYEQYF. In DNA form, the CDR3 reads TGCAGCGTTGAGTTCAACTCCTACGAGCAGTACTTC.

Comment on this clone: The same CDR3 arises from other DNA sequences in this sample as well. The chain joins TRBV2 to TRBJ2-1; D not certain. The germline gives CDR1 SNHLY, CDR2 FYNNEI. The V gene lost 2 bases and the J gene lost 5 bases, with 7 bases spanning the gap. The CDR3 sequence is 13 residues long. CDR3 loop: CASSERPNNEQFF. CDR3 DNA sequence: TGTGCCAGCAGTGAAAGGCCAAACAATGAGCAGTTCTTC.

This clone has a handful of counts. This sequence joins TRBV5-1 and TRBJ2-1, with D possibly being TRBD2 (6 bases). The V end lost 4 bases, the J end lost 6 bases, and 20 bases lay between the germline ends. This CDR3 has 16 residues. Germline CDR1 is SGHRS and CDR2 is YFSETQ. CDR3 protein: CASSPSTRGDLNEQFF. DNA of the CDR3: TGCGCCAGCAGCCCGTCGACTAGGGGTGACCTCAATGAGCAGTTCTTC.

The chain combines TRBV5-1 with TRBJ2-5; tentative D call: TRBD1 (6 bases). The CDR3 loop spans 13 amino acids. Trimming left V 2 bases short and J 5 bases short, with 10 bases between. Germline V gene lookup returns CDR1 SGHRS and CDR2 YFSETQ. CDR3 in amino acids: CASSFGTTETQYF. CDR3 sequence (DNA): TGCGCCAGCAGCTTCGGGACAACGGAGACCCAGTACTTC.

The rearrangement joins TRBV7-9 to TRBJ2-1; TRBD1 is a possible D gene (5 bases). The V gene lost 2 bases and the J gene lost 10 bases, with 9 bases spanning the gap. The CDR3 sequence is 12 residues long. Germline-derived CDR1 and CDR2 are SEHNR and FQNEAQ (reference sequence). CDR3 nucleotides: TGTGCCAGCAGCTTACAGGGCGGAGAGCAGTTCTTC. It specifies CASSLQGGEQFF.

As to this clone: The junction does not match germline at one end; this may be a read error. The chain is built from TRBV25-1 and TRBJ1-1; no definite D call. The CDR3 totals 15 residues. The germline V gene encodes CDR1 MGHDK and CDR2 SYGVNS. CDR3 DNA sequence: TGTGCCAGCAGTGAATATATTCGGGGTAAGAACCCGGAGGTCTTT. It codes for CASSEYIRGKNPEVF.

This clone has just a few counts. The chain joins TRBV29-1 to TRBJ1-3; D unresolved. This CDR3 contains 13 residues. Germline V CDR1 and CDR2: SQVTM, ANQGSEA. V lost 4 bases to trimming and J lost 0 bases, with 7 bases between them. The CDR3: CSVVVNSGNTIYF. DNA for the CDR3: TGCAGCGTTGTAGTGAACTCTGGAAACACCATATATTTT. The full variable domain, in which reference TRBV29-1 and TRBJ1-3 provide the parts outside the CDR3, is SAVISQKPSRDICQRGTSLTIQCQVDSQVTMMFWYRQQPGQSLTLIATANQGSEATYESGFVIDKFPISRPNLTFSTLTVSNMSPEDSSIYLCSVVVNSGNTIYFGEGSWLTVV.

The chain carries TRBV7-9 and TRBJ2-1, with 13 bases that match TRBD2. The CDR3 totals 18 residues. J was trimmed by 4 bases and V by 4 bases; bases with no gene match: 10. From germline, CDR1 is SEHNR and CDR2 FQNEAQ (reference sequence). CDR3 amino acids: CASSSIGLAGVKYNEQFF. The DNA of the CDR3 is TGTGCCAGCAGCTCAATCGGACTAGCGGGAGTCAAGTACAATGAGCAGTTCTTC.

The chain carries TRBV5-4 and TRBJ2-5; D possibly corresponds to TRBD2 (6 bases). V was shortened by 5 bases and J by 5 bases, with 13 bases between the two germline ends. CDR3 length equals 13 residues. Germline CDR1 and CDR2: SGHNT and YYREEE (reference sequence). The chain's CDR3 is CASRTTGGETQYF. The CDR3 DNA reads TGTGCCAGCAGAACGACTGGGGGGGAGACCCAGTACTTC. Full variable domain (rest looked up from reference TRBV5-4 and TRBJ2-5): ETGVTQSPTHLIKTRGQQVTLRCSSQSGHNTVSWYQQALGQGPQFIFQYYREEENGRGNFPPRFSGLQFPNYSSELNVNALELDDSALYLCASRTTGGETQYFGPGTRLLVL.

The chain combines TRBV19 with TRBJ2-1; no clear D. Trimming removed 3 bases from V and 4 bases from J, with 10 bases in between. This CDR3 has 14 residues. Germline V lookup: CDR1 LNHDA, CDR2 SQIVND (reference sequence). CDR3 sequence reads: CASSIGFRYNEQFF. The CDR3 DNA sequence: TGTGCCAGTAGTATCGGATTTCGATACAATGAGCAGTTCTTC.

V and J are TRBV29-1 and TRBJ2-3, with 9 bases that match TRBD2. The V gene end was trimmed by 5 bases and the J gene end by 0 bases; junction bases not matched to a gene: 3. Germline CDR1 reads SQVTM; CDR2 reads ANQGSEA. This CDR3 is built from 14 residues. The CDR3 loop is CSVKTSGSTDTQYF. The CDR3 DNA reads TGCAGCGTTAAGACTAGCGGAAGCACAGATACGCAGTATTTT.